The clone carrying this TCR beta chain came up a few times. The antigen is not known. The record originates from a study of human T cells and chemical hapten exposure. Overall study context: Across its roughly 22 weeks, the study gave patients weekly diphenylcyclopropenone doses to the scalp. General study findings and limits: There were significantly more large CDR3 similarity clusters among expanded TCRs than among controls.

TCRdb reprocessed the RACE reads via MiXCR and lists one record per CDR3 protein. Here the sample spans approximately 49,000 distinct CDR3 sequences, about 10% being singletons. Time point meaning: patch test 1, 2 weeks after DPC sensitization. Described treatment: therapeutic diphenylcyclopropenone sensitization with weekly scalp DPC. The clonotype was recovered from a woman between 45 and 65 years old with alopecia areata. Some clones in this sample may be carry-over from other donors' samples. The sample here was whole blood, taken in connection with sensitization to the hapten diphenylcyclopropenone (DPC).

CDR3 DNA sequence: TGTGCCAGCAAAAACGGACATTTTTCCCCCTACGAGCAGTACTTC. Amino acids: CASKNGHFSPYEQYF. This rearrangement joins TRBV6-1 to TRBJ2-7; tentatively, D is TRBD1 (5 bases). Germline values: CDR1 MNHNS, CDR2 SASEGT. This CDR3 has 15 amino acids. Trimming took off 7 bases at V and 2 bases at J, with 18 bases between the two ends.